This paragraph covers one T cell receptor (beta chain) sequence. The data were taken from a study of blood T cell repertoires in COVID-19. As processed by the authors: Reference gene primer amplification in the assay estimated nucleated cell counts. Only in-frame clones appear in the TCRdb table, and some are missing; sequencing was by immunoSEQ multiplex PCR. D and trimming were read from the DNA, whereas the V and J calls and clone size are those reported in that table. The sample has 180,000 or so clones, roughly four fifths seen once. The germline gives CDR1 MNHNY, CDR2 SVGAGI (reference sequence). CDR3 length: 15 residues. V was pared by 6 bases and J by 4 bases, with 6 bases of the junction left unmatched.

Sequencing input: peripheral blood. The receptor's source is a human donor with acute or convalescent COVID-19. The donor label of this sample is uncertain. This chain connects TRBV6-6 to TRBJ1-3; 10 nucleotides align to TRBD1. The CDR3 loop is CASSGTGDFGNTIYF. CDR3 DNA sequence: TGTGCCAGCAGCGGGACAGGGGACTTCGGAAACACCATATATTTT.